This T cell receptor beta chain was captured by sequencing in a study of molecular identifiers for immune sequencing clone quantification. General study findings and limits: Jurkat TCR RNA spiked in from one cell reportedly remained identifiable amid roughly 940,000 naive cells.

A word on this clonotype: What it binds is unknown.

Sorted cell numbers of roughly 18,000 to 1,000,000, with 10%, 30% or 50% RNA, served as input for naive CD8 libraries. The CDR3 totals 13 residues. Trimming cost V 0 bases and J 7 bases, with 8 bases left between them. Germline loops: CDR1 SGDLS, CDR2 YYNGEE. Both previously described methods and listed TCR primers were employed to make bulk TCR libraries. MiXCR was run by TCRdb on the PCR reads, yielding one entry per CDR3 protein. The sample contains some 590,000 distinct CDR3 sequences, around 25% of which appear only once. The sample comprised naive CD8+ T cells from blood, with Jurkat cell RNA spiked in. Subset reported: FACS-sorted CD8+CD4-CCR7+CD45RA+ naive T cells. This sequence joins TRBV9 and TRBJ1-5; D remains unclear. The TCR sequence derives from a human donor in good health. Some libraries in this study had Jurkat cell RNA spiked in. CDR3 in amino acids: CASSVDDTQPQHF. CDR3 sequence (DNA): TGTGCCAGCAGCGTAGACGACACACAGCCCCAGCATTTT.